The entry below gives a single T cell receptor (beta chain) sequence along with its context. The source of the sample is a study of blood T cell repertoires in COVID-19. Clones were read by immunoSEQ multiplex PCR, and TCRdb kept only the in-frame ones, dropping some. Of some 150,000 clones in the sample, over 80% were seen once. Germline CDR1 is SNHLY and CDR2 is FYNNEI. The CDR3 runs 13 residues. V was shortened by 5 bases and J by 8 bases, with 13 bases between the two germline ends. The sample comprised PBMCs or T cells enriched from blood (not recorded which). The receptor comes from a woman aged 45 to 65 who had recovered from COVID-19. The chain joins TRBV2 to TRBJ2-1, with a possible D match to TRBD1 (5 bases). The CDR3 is CASSSSQGYEQFF. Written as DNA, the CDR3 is TGTGCCAGCAGTTCTTCCCAGGGCTATGAGCAGTTCTTC.